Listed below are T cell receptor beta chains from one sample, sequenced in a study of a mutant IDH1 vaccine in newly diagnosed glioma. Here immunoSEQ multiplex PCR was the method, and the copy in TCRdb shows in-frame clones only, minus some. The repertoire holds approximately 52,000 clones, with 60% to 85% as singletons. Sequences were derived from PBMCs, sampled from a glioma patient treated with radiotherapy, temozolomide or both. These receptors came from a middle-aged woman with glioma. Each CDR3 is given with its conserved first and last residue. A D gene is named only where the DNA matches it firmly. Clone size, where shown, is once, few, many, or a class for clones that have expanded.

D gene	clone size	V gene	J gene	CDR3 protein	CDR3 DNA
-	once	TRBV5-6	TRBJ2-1	CASSPQGGSSYNEQFF	TGTGCCAGCAGCCCTCAAGGGGGGAGCTCCTACAATGAGCAGTTCTTC
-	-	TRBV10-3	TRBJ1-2	CAISDLARYTF	TGTGCCATCAGTGATCTTGCTCGCTACACCTTC
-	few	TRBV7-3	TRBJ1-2	CASSLTANYGYTF	TGTGCCAGCAGCTTAACGGCAAACTATGGCTACACCTTC
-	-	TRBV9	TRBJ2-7	CASSPLGSYEQYF	TGTGCCAGCAGCCCCTTGGGATCCTACGAGCAGTACTTC
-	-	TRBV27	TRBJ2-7	CASSLFPDRYEQYF	TGTGCCAGCAGTTTATTCCCCGACCGTTACGAGCAGTACTTC
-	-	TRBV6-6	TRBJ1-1	CASSPRTNTEAFF	TGTGCCAGCAGTCCCCGAACAAACACTGAAGCTTTCTTT
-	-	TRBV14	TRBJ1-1	CASSQESLPGGTEAFF	TGTGCCAGCAGCCAAGAGTCCCTACCAGGAGGCACTGAAGCTTTCTTT
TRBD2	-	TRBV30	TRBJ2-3	CAWSVDWSGGNTQYF	TGTGCCTGGAGTGTAGACTGGAGCGGGGGAAATACGCAGTATTTT
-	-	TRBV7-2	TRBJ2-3	CASSLGIGTDTQYF	TGTGCCAGCAGCTTAGGTATTGGCACAGATACGCAGTATTTT
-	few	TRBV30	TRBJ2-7	CAWRTPRGSSYEQYF	TGTGCCTGGAGGACCCCCAGAGGGAGCTCCTACGAGCAGTACTTC
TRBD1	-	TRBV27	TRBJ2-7	CASSFSGTGGGTSYEQYF	TGTGCCAGCAGTTTCTCCGGGACAGGGGGCGGAACCTCCTACGAGCAGTACTTC
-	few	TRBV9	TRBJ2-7	CASSPGGGAGLYEQYF	TGTGCCAGCAGCCCAGGAGGGGGAGCGGGGCTCTACGAGCAGTACTTC
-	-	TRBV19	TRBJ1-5	CASSIRQGDGSNQPQHF	TGTGCCAGTAGTATAAGGCAAGGCGACGGTAGCAATCAGCCCCAGCATTTT
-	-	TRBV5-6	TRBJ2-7	CASSFGEGGHPALWEQYF	-
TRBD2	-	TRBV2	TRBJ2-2	CASIPQGLAETGELFF	TGTGCCAGCATCCCCCAGGGACTAGCGGAGACCGGGGAGCTGTTTTTT
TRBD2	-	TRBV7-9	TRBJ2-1	CASSPLGLAGDYNEQFF	TGTGCCAGCAGCCCCTTGGGACTAGCGGGGGACTACAATGAGCAGTTCTTC
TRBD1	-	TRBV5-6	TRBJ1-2	CASSRQGVYGYTF	TGTGCCAGCAGCAGACAGGGGGTCTATGGCTACACCTTC
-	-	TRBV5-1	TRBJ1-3	CASSLSGGRAENTIYF	TGCGCCAGCAGCTTGAGTGGAGGAAGGGCCGAAAACACCATATATTTT
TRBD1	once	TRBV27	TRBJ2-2	CASRDRGFTGELFF	TGTGCCAGCAGAGACAGGGGGTTCACCGGGGAGCTGTTTTTT
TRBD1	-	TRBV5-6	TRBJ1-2	CASSPGQGADLYGYTF	TGTGCCAGCAGCCCGGGACAGGGGGCCGATCTCTATGGCTACACCTTC
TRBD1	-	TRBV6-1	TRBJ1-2	CASSVGTGGLDLYGYTF	TGTGCCAGCAGTGTAGGAACAGGGGGTCTTGATCTCTATGGCTACACCTTC
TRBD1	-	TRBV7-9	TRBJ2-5	CASSLTGGQETQYF	TGTGCCAGCAGCTTAACAGGGGGTCAAGAGACCCAGTACTTC
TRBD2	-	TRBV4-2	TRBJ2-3	CASSQGSTSGGITDTQYF	TGTGCCAGCAGCCAAGGCTCGACTAGCGGGGGAATCACAGATACGCAGTATTTT
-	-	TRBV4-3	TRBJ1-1	CASSQDANPSGGGAEAFF	TGCGCCAGCAGCCAAGACGCTAATCCCTCCGGCGGGGGGGCTGAAGCTTTCTTT
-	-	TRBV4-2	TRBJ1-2	CASSQERRGDDYTF	TGTGCCAGCAGCCAAGAAAGAAGAGGGGACGACTACACCTTC
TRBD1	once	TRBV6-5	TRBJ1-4	CASSHDREGEKLFF	TGTGCCAGCAGCCATGACAGGGAAGGGGAAAAACTGTTTTTT
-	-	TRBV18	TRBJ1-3	CASSPPEGNTGNTIYF	TGTGCCAGCTCACCACCGGAAGGGAATACTGGAAACACCATATATTTT
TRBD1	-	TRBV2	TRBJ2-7	CASTGGSYEQYF	TGTGCCAGCACAGGGGGATCCTACGAGCAGTACTTC
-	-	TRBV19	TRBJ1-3	CASSPSASPSGGNTIYF	TGTGCCAGTAGTCCCTCTGCGAGTCCGTCGGGAGGAAACACCATATATTTT
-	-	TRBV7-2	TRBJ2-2	CASSVAGSVRVAGELFF	TGTGCCAGCAGCGTCGCTGGGAGCGTGAGGGTCGCCGGGGAGCTGTTTTTT
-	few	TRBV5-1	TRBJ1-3	CASSLSGGRAGNTIYF	TGCGCCAGCAGCTTGAGTGGAGGAAGGGCCGGAAACACCATATATTTT
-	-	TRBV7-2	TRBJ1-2	CASSLSYRAQGYGYTF	TGTGCCAGCAGCTTATCTTACAGGGCGCAAGGCTATGGCTACACCTTC
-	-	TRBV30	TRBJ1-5	CAWSVGGGHQPQHF	TGTGCCTGGAGTGTTGGGGGGGGGCATCAGCCCCAGCATTTT
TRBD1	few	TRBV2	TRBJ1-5	CASSEGTGGRYQPQHF	TGTGCCAGCAGTGAAGGAACAGGGGGCAGGTATCAGCCCCAGCATTTT
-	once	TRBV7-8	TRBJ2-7	CASSLVPREQYF	TGTGCCAGCAGCTTAGTCCCTAGGGAGCAGTACTTC
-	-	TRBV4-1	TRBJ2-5	CASSQEGGQETQYF	TGCGCCAGCAGCCAAGAAGGGGGTCAAGAGACCCAGTACTTC
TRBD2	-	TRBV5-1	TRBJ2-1	CASSLAAGAYNEQFF	TGCGCCAGCAGCTTGGCAGCGGGGGCCTACAATGAGCAGTTCTTC
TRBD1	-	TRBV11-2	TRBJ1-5	CASRQGNQPQHF	TGTGCCAGCAGACAGGGGAATCAGCCCCAGCATTTT
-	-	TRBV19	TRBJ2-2	CASSAWGGARGTGELFF	TGTGCCAGTAGTGCCTGGGGGGGCGCTCGTGGCACCGGGGAGCTGTTTTTT
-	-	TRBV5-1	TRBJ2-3	CASSSLTARSTDTQYF	TGCGCCAGCAGCTCCCTGACAGCCAGGAGCACAGATACGCAGTATTTT
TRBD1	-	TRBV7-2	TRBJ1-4	CASSRGGTGSEKLFF	TGTGCCAGCAGCCGAGGGGGGACAGGGAGCGAAAAACTGTTTTTT
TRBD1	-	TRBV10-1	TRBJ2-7	CASSDDRGTTYEQYF	TGCGCCAGCAGTGATGACAGGGGAACTACCTACGAGCAGTACTTC
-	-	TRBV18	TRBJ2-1	CASSPYSGRTYNEQFF	TGTGCCAGCTCACCTTATTCGGGGAGGACCTACAATGAGCAGTTCTTC
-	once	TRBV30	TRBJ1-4	CAWSVHQRINEKLFF	TGTGCCTGGAGTGTACACCAACGAATTAATGAAAAACTGTTTTTT
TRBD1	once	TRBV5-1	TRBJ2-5	CASSLDGTGFQETQYF	TGCGCCAGCAGCTTGGACGGGACAGGGTTCCAAGAGACCCAGTACTTC
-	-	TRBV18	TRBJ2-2	CASSPPGANTGELFF	TGTGCCAGCTCACCTCCAGGGGCTAACACCGGGGAGCTGTTTTTT
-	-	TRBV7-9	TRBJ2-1	CASSLVQGYNEQFF	TGTGCCAGCAGCTTAGTACAGGGCTACAATGAGCAGTTCTTC
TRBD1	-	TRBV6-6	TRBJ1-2	CASSRGDRAVSGYTF	TGTGCCAGCAGTCGGGGTGACAGGGCAGTCTCTGGCTACACCTTC
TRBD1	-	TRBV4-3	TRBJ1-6	CASSQARGRDNSPLHF	TGCGCCAGCAGCCAAGCTAGGGGGCGCGATAATTCACCCCTCCACTTT
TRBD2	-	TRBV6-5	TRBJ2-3	CASSYGGGAADTQYF	TGTGCCAGCAGTTATGGCGGGGGGGCCGCAGATACGCAGTATTTT
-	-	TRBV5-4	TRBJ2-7	CASSLEPAAHEQYF	TGTGCCAGCAGCTTGGAGCCAGCGGCCCACGAGCAGTACTTC
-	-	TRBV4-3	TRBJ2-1	CASKVGQGQNEQFF	TGCGCCAGCAAAGTTGGGCAGGGCCAAAATGAGCAGTTCTTC
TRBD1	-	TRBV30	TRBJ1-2	CAWKRTGSYGYTF	TGTGCCTGGAAGAGGACAGGGTCCTATGGCTACACCTTC
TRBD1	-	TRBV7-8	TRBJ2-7	CASRSGQGKSYEQYF	TGTGCCAGCAGATCCGGACAGGGGAAATCCTACGAGCAGTACTTC